The 11 T cell receptor beta chains below were found in one sample sequenced in a study of blood T cell repertoires in COVID-19. Produced via immunoSEQ multiplex PCR; TCRdb's table is partial and in-frame only. The sample includes some 69,000 clones, 60% to 80% of them seen just once. The specimen sequenced was peripheral blood. The receptors come from a man between 60 and 75 years old with acute or convalescent COVID-19.

V is TRBV27 and J is TRBJ2-7; 8 bases are a match to TRBD1. The junction had 6 bases not matched to a gene; V was cut back by 4 bases and J by 1 base. Germline lookup yields CDR1 MNHEY and CDR2 SMNVEV (reference sequence). This CDR3 has 15 residues. For the CDR3, the DNA is TGTGCCAGCAGTTACGACAGGGGATCGTCCTACGAGCAGTACTTC. Encoded protein: CASSYDRGSSYEQYF.

The rearrangement joins TRBV6-2 or TRBV6-3 to TRBJ2-3, with TRBD1 identical over 11 bases. The V segment lost 6 bases and the J segment 1 base; nucleotides outside the gene matches: 9. This CDR3 is built from 17 residues. Germline CDR1 MNHEY, CDR2 SVGEGT. CDR3 sequence: CASSPLPGQGGTDTQYF. Here the CDR3 DNA reads TGTGCCAGCAGCCCACTCCCGGGACAGGGGGGCACAGATACGCAGTATTTT.

The CDR3 DNA reads as TGTGCCAGCTCACTGGGACAGCTAGCAACTAATGAAAAACTGTTTTTT. Its protein is CASSLGQLATNEKLFF. This chain uses TRBV18 with TRBJ1-4, with TRBD1 matching over 7 bases. Trimming at V came to 4 bases and at J to 0 bases, leaving 5 bases not matched to a gene. CDR1 and CDR2 from the germline V gene are KGHSH and LQKENI. CDR3 length: 16 amino acids. The full variable domain, rest sourced from reference TRBV18 and TRBJ1-4, is NAGVMQNPRHLVRRRGQEARLRCSPMKGHSHVYWYRQLPEEGLKFMVYLQKENIIDESGMPKERFSAEFPKEGPSILRIQQVVRGDSAAYFCASSLGQLATNEKLFFGSGTQLSVL.

The chain combines TRBV12-3 or TRBV12-4 with TRBJ2-1; 7 bases match TRBD1. V lost 5 bases and J lost 13; bases outside the gene matches: 11. CDR3 length: 13 amino acids. CDR3: CASSPNEGQKQFF. DNA for the CDR3: TGTGCCAGCAGTCCGAACGAGGGACAGAAACAGTTCTTC.

This clone was counted ten times or more. The chain uses TRBV5-1 and TRBJ2-1; D possibly corresponds to TRBD1 (6 bases). The CDR3 extends over 17 amino acids. V lost 0 bases and J lost 0, with 13 bases in between. From germline, CDR1 is SGHRS and CDR2 YFSETQ. In DNA, the CDR3 is TGCGCCAGCAGCTTGGTTCTTGGACAGAGCTCCTACAATGAGCAGTTCTTC. It encodes CASSLVLGQSSYNEQFF.

The chain combines TRBV30 with TRBJ2-3; 8 bases are a match to TRBD1. The length of the CDR3 is 15 residues. CDR1 is GTSNPN, CDR2 SVGIG, per germline (reference sequence). V trimming: 5 bases; J trimming: 5 bases; junction bases outside the gene matches: 12. CDR3 DNA: TGTGCCTGGGACCACTCAGGGGGCAAACAAGATACGCAGTATTTT. As protein: CAWDHSGGKQDTQYF.

The rearrangement joins TRBV7-2 to TRBJ1-5, with D tentatively TRBD1 (5 bases). CDR3 length equals 15 residues. Germline lookup yields CDR1 SGHTA and CDR2 FQGNSA. Deletions cut 1 base from V and 7 bases from J, with 14 bases between. This CDR3 reads CASSLGVREGQPQHF. CDR3 DNA sequence: TGTGCCAGCAGCTTAGGGGTCAGGGAGGGGCAGCCCCAGCATTTT.

The V gene is TRBV4-2, the J gene TRBJ2-3; the match to TRBD2 covers 11 bases. Per germline, CDR1 LGHNA and CDR2 YNFKEQ. Trimming took 4 bases from V and 2 from J; bases not matched to a gene: 5. This CDR3 has 16 amino acids. The CDR3 sequence is CASSPLLAGDTDTQYF. The CDR3 DNA reads as TGTGCCAGCAGCCCTCTACTAGCGGGGGACACAGATACGCAGTATTTT.

The count of this clone is one. V and J are TRBV5-1 and TRBJ1-2; D perhaps matches TRBD1 (5 bases). Looked up from germline, CDR1 is SGHRS and CDR2 is YFSETQ. Trimming pared 0 bases from V and 3 bases from J, leaving 12 bases between. The CDR3 sequence is 15 residues long. CDR3 protein: CASSLAPSGDYGYTF. The CDR3 DNA reads TGCGCCAGCAGCTTGGCCCCCTCGGGGGACTATGGCTACACCTTC. Full variable domain (rest looked up from reference TRBV5-1 and TRBJ1-2): KAGVTQTPRYLIKTRGQQVTLSCSPISGHRSVSWYQQTPGQGLQFLFEYFSETQRNKGNFPGRFSGRQFSNSRSEMNVSTLELGDSALYLCASSLAPSGDYGYTFGSGTRLTVV.

The chain uses TRBV4-1 and TRBJ2-7; 7 nucleotides match TRBD1. The CDR3 spans 15 residues. Trimming at V came to 0 bases and at J to 3 bases, leaving 5 bases not matched to a gene. The V gene's germline CDR1 is MGHRA and CDR2 YSYEKL. The CDR3 here is CASSQDGQANYEQYF. CDR3 DNA: TGCGCCAGCAGCCAAGATGGACAGGCAAACTACGAGCAGTACTTC.

The chain joins TRBV5-1 to TRBJ2-6; no reliable D call. V lost 4 bases, J lost 0 bases, and 8 bases lay in between. The CDR3 contains 15 residues. Germline V CDR1 and CDR2: SGHRS, YFSETQ. The CDR3 region is CASSARSSGANVLTF. DNA for the CDR3: TGCGCCAGCAGCGCCCGTAGCTCTGGGGCCAACGTCCTGACTTTC.